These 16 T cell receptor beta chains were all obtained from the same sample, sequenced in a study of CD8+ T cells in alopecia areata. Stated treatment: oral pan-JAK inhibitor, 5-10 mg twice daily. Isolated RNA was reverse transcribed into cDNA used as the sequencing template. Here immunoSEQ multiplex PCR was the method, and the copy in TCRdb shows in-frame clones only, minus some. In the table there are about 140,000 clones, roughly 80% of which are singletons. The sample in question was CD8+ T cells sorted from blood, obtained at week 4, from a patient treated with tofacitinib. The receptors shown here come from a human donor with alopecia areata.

In DNA form, the CDR3 reads TGTGCCAGCAGTTTTACAGGGTCGCTCTACAATGAGCAGTTCTTC. Its protein is CASSFTGSLYNEQFF. This chain uses TRBV27 with TRBJ2-1; TRBD1 is a possible D gene (6 bases). The ends were cut back, 3 bases at V and 3 bases at J, with 12 bases in the middle. In germline, CDR1 is MNHEY, CDR2 SMNVEV (reference sequence). The CDR3 totals 15 residues.

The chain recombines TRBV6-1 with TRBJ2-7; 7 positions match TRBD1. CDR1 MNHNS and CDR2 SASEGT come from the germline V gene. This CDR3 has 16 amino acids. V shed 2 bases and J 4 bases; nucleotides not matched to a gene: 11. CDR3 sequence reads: CASSEIKAGGWYEQYF. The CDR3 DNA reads TGTGCCAGCAGTGAAATCAAGGCAGGGGGTTGGTACGAGCAGTACTTC.

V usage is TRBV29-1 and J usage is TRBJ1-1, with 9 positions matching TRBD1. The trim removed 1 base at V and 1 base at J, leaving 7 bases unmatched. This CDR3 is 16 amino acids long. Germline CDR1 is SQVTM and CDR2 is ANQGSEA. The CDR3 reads CSVEGRDRAPNTEAFF. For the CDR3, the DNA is TGCAGCGTTGAAGGCCGGGACAGGGCCCCGAACACTGAAGCTTTCTTT.

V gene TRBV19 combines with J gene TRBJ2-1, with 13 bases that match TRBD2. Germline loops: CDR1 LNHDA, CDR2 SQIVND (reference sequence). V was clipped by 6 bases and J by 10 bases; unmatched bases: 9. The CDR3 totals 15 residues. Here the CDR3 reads CASSPTSGGAREQFF. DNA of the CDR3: TGTGCCAGTAGCCCAACTAGCGGGGGGGCGCGGGAGCAGTTCTTC.

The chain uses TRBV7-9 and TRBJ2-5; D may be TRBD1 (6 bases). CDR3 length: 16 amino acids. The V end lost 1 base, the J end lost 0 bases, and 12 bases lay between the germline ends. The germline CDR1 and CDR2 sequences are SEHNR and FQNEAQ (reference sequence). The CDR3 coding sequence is TGTGCCAGCAGCTTAGAGTCAGGGGTCAACCAAGAGACCCAGTACTTC. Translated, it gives CASSLESGVNQETQYF.

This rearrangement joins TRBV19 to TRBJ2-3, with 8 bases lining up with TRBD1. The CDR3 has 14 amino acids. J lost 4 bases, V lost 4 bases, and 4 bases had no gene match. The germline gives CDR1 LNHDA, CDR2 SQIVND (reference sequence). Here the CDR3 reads CASSSSGGADTQYF. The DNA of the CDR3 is TGTGCCAGTAGTAGTTCAGGGGGCGCAGATACGCAGTATTTT.

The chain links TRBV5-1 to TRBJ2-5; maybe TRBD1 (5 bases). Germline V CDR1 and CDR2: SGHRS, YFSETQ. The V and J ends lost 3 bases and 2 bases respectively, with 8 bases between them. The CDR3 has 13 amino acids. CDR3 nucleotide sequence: TGCGCCAGCAGCTCGGACACGCAAGAGACCCAGTACTTC. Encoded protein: CASSSDTQETQYF.

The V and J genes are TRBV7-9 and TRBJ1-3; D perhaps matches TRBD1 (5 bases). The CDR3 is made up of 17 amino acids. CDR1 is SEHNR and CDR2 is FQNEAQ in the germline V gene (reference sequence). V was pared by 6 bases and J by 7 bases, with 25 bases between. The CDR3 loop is CASRPMPRAQGRNTIYF. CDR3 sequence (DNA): TGTGCCAGCAGACCGATGCCGAGGGCCCAGGGTCGGAACACCATATATTTT.

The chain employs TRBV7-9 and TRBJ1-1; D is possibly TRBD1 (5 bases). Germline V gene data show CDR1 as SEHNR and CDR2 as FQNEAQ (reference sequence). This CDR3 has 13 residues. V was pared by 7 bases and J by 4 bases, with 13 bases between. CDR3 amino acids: CASTGARATEAFF. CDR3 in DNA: TGTGCCAGCACCGGGGCCAGGGCCACTGAAGCTTTCTTT.

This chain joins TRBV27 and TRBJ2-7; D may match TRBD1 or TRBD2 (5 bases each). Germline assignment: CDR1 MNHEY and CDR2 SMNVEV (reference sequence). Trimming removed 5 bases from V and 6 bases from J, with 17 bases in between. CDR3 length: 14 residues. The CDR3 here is CASSPTGPISEQYF. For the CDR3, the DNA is TGTGCCAGCAGTCCCACGGGACCCATCAGCGAGCAGTACTTC.

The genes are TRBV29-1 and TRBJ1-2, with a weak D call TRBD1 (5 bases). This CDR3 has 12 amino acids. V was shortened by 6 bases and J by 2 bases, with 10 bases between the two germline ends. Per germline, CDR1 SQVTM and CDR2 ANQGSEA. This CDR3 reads CSVRDGNYGYTF. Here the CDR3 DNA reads TGCAGCGTCCGGGACGGCAACTATGGCTACACCTTC.

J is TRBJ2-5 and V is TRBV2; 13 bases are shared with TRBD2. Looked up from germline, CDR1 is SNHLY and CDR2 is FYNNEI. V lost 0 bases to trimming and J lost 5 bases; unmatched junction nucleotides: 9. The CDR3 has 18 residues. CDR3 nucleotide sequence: TGTGCCAGCAGTGAAGCGCGGACTAGCGGGGGAGTCGGGGAGACCCAGTACTTC. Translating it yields CASSEARTSGGVGETQYF.

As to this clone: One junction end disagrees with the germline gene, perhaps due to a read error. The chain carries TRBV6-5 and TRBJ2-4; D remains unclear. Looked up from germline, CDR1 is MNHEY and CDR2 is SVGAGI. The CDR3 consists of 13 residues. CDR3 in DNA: TGTGCCTGCAGCCCCGACGGTTTAAACATTCAGTACTTC. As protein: CACSPDGLNIQYF.

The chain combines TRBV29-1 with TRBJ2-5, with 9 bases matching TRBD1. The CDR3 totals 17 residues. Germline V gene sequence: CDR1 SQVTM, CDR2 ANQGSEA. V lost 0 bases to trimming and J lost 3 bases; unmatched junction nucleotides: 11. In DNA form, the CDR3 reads TGCAGCGTTGAAGAAGTAGATGGGGACAGGGACGAAGAGACCCAGTACTTC. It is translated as CSVEEVDGDRDEETQYF.

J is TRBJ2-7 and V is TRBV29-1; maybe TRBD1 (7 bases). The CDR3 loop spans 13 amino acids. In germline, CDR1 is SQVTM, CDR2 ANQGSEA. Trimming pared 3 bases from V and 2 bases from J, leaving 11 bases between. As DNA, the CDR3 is TGCAGCGTTGAGGGGGGACAGCCCTACGAGCAGTACTTC. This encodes CSVEGGQPYEQYF.

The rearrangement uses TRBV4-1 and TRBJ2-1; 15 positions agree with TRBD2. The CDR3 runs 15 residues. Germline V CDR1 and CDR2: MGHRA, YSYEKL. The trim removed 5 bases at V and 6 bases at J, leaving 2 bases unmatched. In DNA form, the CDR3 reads TGCGCCAGCAGCGGACTAGCGGGGGGGCTCAATGAGCAGTTCTTC. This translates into CASSGLAGGLNEQFF.